This TCR beta chain was sequenced in a study of blood T cell repertoires in COVID-19 (dated by TCRdb to the early 2020s). Study-level background: The collaborator samples originated in the United States, Italy and Spain and spanned the acute and convalescent phases of COVID-19. The repertoires were made available in a free public database intended to serve as a resource for research on the immune response to SARS-CoV-2. HLA class I and class II types, where available, came from metadata supplied by the sample provider rather than from assay-based typing. The samples were drawn from two sources: the first 160 participants of the ongoing ImmuneRACE study, and over 950 subjects contributed by 6 global collaborators. Subjects who had been exposed to COVID-19, were actively infected with it, or had recovered from it provided the deeply sampled blood TCRbeta repertoires that made up the dataset. The prospective study material was composed of cDNA or gDNA derived from T cells, B-cell-depleted T cells, or PBMCs. Sample metadata almost always included a de-identified subject ID, COVID-19 status, age in years and sex.

Counted from cysteine to phenylalanine, this CDR3 has 17 amino acids. Of all the DNA, just the CDR3 is kept, 51 bases in frame from base 1. V loses 3 bases, J loses 4 bases, and the germline ends lie 16 bases apart. The germline V gene specifies SNHLY as CDR1 and FYNNEI as CDR2. Comment on this clone: Its antigen has not been determined. No base-level quality is on record; no much larger clone is a single base apart.

The immunoSEQ Assay, a bias-controlled multiplex PCR, was used to amplify TCRbeta CDR3 regions from genomic DNA. The study's processing was this. Within the assay, amplification of reference gene primers was used to estimate how many nucleated cells each sample contained. To quantify the absolute abundance of each unique TCRbeta CDR3 rearrangement, sequence reads were collapsed and filtered. For each sample, productive Simpson clonality was calculated by taking the square root of Simpson's diversity index across productive rearrangements. What TCRdb holds here is the immuneACCESS table cut down to in-frame rearrangements. Part of the clones is not present; checked against another copy, under half of the missing clones reflect an unresolved V gene, and the others are unexplained. V and J calls and clone size are as listed in that table; D and trimming were resolved from the DNA. Within this sample are 90,000 to 120,000 clones, with about 87% of them counted one time only. The ten largest make up 5.5% to 8% of the sample.

Results the study describes overall, beyond this receptor: How much clinical and demographic metadata was included differed by source and by participant, and the metadata was provided uncurated.

Each collaborating institution followed its own protocols to collect whole blood in K2EDTA tubes. For TCRbeta analysis, collaborator samples were shipped as frozen whole blood, as isolated PBMCs, or as DNA extracted from either sample type. Sequenced: peripheral blood. The V gene is TRBV2 and the J gene is TRBJ1-6; the D region possibly corresponds to TRBD1 (5 bases align). The sequence derives from a man aged 50-60 years with active or convalescent COVID-19. The DNA sequence is as follows: TGTGCCAGCAGTGAGTGGGTCAGGGCGGATTATAATTCACCCCTCCACTTT. Translated, it reads CASSEWVRADYNSPLHF.